The T cell receptor (beta chain) under discussion was sequenced for a study of blood T cell repertoires in COVID-19. Turning to the study itself: Material from acute and convalescent COVID-19 was sourced from the United States, Italy and Spain. Sample material is recorded as cDNA or gDNA derived from T cells, B-cell-depleted T cells, or PBMCs.

The CDR3 is 15 residues long. Trimming cost V 4 bases and J 3 bases; bases outside gene matches: 3. The germline CDR1 and CDR2 sequences are SGHDT and YYEEEE. As originally analysed: Using reference gene primer amplification, nucleated cell counts were estimated. The data were produced by immunoSEQ multiplex PCR, yet TCRdb's version contains in-frame clones alone and is incomplete. The V and J calls and the clone size are those of that table, but D and trimming were determined from the DNA. The table lists 24,000 or so clones, 80% to 85% of them singletons, with approximately 60% in the top ten. This chain uses TRBV5-6 with TRBJ2-1, with 11 bases fitting TRBD2. This receptor was obtained from a woman of 80 years or more with acute or convalescent COVID-19. The sample comprised peripheral blood. CDR3 protein: CASSELAGVYNEQFF. CDR3 coding DNA: TGTGCCAGCAGCGAACTAGCGGGAGTCTACAATGAGCAGTTCTTC.